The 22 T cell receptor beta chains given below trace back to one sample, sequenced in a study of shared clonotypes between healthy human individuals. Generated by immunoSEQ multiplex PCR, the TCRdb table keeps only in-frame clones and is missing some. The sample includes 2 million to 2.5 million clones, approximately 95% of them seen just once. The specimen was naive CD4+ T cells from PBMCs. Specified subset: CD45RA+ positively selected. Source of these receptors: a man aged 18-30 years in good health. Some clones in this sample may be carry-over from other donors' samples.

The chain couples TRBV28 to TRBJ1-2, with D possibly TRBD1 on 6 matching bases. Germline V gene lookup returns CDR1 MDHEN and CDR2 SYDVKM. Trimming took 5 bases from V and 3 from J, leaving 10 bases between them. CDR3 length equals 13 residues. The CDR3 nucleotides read TGTGCCAGCAGTCGGACAGATTACTATGGCTACACCTTC. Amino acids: CASSRTDYYGYTF.

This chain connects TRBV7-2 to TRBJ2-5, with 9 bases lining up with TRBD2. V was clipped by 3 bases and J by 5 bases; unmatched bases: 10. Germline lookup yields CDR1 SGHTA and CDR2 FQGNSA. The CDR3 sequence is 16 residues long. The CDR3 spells CASSFRTSGFGETQYF. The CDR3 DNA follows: TGTGCCAGCAGCTTCCGAACTAGCGGGTTTGGGGAGACCCAGTACTTC.

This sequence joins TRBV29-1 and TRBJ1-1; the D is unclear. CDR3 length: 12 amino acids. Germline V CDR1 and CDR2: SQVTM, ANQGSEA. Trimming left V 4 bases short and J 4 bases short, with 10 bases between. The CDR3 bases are TGCAGCGTTGGAGGAGGTGGCACTGAAGCTTTCTTT. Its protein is CSVGGGGTEAFF.

The CDR3 nucleotides are TGTGCCAGCAGCTTGTTGGGACGGGCAGAGACCCAGTACTTC. The encoded protein is CASSLLGRAETQYF. This chain links TRBV5-5 with TRBJ2-5; D could derive from TRBD1 or TRBD2 (5 bases each). The V end was cut by 1 base, the J end by 4 bases, with 11 bases between. Germline loops: CDR1 SGHKS, CDR2 YYEKEE (reference sequence). CDR3 length equals 14 residues.

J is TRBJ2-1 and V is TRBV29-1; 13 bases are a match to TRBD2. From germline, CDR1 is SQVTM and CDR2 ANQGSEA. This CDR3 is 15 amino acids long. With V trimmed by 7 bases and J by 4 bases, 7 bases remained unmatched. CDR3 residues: CSGPGLAGRYNEQFF. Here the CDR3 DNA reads TGCAGCGGGCCGGGACTAGCGGGACGTTACAATGAGCAGTTCTTC.

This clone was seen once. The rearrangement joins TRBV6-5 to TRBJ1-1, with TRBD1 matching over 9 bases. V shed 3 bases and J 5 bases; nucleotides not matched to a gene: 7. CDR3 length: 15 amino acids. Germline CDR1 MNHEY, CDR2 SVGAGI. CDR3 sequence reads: CASSYPDRGWTEAFF. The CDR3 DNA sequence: TGTGCCAGCAGTTATCCGGACAGGGGTTGGACTGAAGCTTTCTTT.

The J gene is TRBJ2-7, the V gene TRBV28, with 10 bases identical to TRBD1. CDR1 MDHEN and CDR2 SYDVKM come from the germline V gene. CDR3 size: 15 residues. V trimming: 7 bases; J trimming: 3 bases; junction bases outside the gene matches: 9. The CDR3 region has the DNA TGTGCCAGCACCGTACTGACAGGGGGCGGCTACGAGCAGTACTTC. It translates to CASTVLTGGGYEQYF.

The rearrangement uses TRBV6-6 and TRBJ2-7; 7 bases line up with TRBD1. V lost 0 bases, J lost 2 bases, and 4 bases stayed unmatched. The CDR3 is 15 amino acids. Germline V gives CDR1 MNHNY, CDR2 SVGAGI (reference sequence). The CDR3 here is CASSYSRGGAYEQYF. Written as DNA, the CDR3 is TGTGCCAGCAGTTACTCAAGAGGGGGCGCCTACGAGCAGTACTTC.

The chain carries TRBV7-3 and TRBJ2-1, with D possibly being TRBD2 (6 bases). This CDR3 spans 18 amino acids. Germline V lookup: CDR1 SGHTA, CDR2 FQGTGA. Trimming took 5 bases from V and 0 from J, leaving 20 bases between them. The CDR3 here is CASSPVGGAISSYNEQFF. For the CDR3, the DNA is TGTGCCAGCAGCCCCGTGGGAGGCGCCATTAGCTCCTACAATGAGCAGTTCTTC.

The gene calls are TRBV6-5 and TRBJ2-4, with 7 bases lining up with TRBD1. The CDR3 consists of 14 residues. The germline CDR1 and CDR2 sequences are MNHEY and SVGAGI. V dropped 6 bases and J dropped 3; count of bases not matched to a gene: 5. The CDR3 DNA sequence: TGTGCCAGCAGACCCGGGACAGTCAAAAACATTCAGTACTTC. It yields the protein CASRPGTVKNIQYF.

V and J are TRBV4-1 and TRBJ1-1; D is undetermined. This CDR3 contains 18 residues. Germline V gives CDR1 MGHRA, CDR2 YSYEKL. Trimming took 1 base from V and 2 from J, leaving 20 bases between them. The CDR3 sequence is CASSQARRAFWVNTEAFF. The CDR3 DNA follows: TGCGCCAGCAGCCAAGCACGGCGTGCTTTCTGGGTTAACACTGAAGCTTTCTTT.

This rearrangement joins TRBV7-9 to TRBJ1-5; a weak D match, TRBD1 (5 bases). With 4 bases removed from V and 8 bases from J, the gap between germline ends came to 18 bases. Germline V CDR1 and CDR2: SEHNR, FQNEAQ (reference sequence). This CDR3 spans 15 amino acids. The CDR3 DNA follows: TGTGCCAGCAGCTGGGGACCTGGGGAGGTGGAGCCCCAGCATTTT. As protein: CASSWGPGEVEPQHF.

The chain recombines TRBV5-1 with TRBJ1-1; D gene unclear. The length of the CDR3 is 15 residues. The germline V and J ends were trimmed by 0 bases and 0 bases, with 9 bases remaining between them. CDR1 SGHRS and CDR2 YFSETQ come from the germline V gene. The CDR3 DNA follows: TGCGCCAGCAGCTTGGCCCACAGAATGAACACTGAAGCTTTCTTT. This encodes CASSLAHRMNTEAFF. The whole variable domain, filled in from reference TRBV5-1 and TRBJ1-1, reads KAGVTQTPRYLIKTRGQQVTLSCSPISGHRSVSWYQQTPGQGLQFLFEYFSETQRNKGNFPGRFSGRQFSNSRSEMNVSTLELGDSALYLCASSLAHRMNTEAFFGQGTRLTVV.

The CDR3 DNA reads TGTGCCAGCAGTAACAGCGGGAGCTCCTACAATGAGCAGTTCTTC. Its translation is CASSNSGSSYNEQFF. The V call is TRBV6-5, the J call TRBJ2-1, with 8 nucleotides matching TRBD2. CDR1 is MNHEY and CDR2 is SVGAGI in the germline V gene. CDR3 length: 15 residues. The V gene end was trimmed by 5 bases and the J gene end by 0 bases; junction bases not matched to a gene: 3.

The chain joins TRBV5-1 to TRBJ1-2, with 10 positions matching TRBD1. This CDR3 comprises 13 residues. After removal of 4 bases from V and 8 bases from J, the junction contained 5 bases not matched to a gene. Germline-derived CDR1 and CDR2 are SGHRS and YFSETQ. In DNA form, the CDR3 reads TGCGCCAGCAGCCCCGGGACAGGGGAGGGCTACACCTTC. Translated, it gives CASSPGTGEGYTF.

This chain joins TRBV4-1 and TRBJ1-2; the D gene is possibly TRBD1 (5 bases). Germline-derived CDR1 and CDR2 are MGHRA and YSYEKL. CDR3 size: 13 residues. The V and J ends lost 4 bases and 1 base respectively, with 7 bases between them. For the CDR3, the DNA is TGCGCCAGCAGCCGACAGCTTAACTATGGCTACACCTTC. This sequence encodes CASSRQLNYGYTF.

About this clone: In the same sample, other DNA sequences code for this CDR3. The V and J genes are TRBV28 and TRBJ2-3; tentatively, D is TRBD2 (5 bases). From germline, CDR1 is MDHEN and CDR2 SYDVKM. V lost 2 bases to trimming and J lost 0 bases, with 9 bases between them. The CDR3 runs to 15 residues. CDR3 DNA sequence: TGTGCCAGCAGTTTAGGAACGGGGAGCACAGATACGCAGTATTTT. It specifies CASSLGTGSTDTQYF.

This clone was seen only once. This CDR3 is CATSRGTALRQPQHF. The CDR3 nucleotides are TGTGCCACCAGCAGAGGGACAGCCCTGCGTCAGCCCCAGCATTTT. The rearrangement links TRBV15 to TRBJ1-5, with D tentatively TRBD1 (6 bases). The CDR3 is 15 residues long. Germline V gene lookup returns CDR1 LNHNV and CDR2 YYDKDF (reference sequence). Trimming took off 1 base at V and 6 bases at J, with 13 bases between the two ends.

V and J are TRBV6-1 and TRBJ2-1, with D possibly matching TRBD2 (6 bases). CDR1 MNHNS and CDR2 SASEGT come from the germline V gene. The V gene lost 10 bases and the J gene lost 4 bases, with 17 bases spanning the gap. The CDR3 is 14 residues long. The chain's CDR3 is CAISPPREYNEQFF. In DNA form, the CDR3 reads TGTGCCATCTCCCCGCCCCGGGAGTACAATGAGCAGTTCTTC.

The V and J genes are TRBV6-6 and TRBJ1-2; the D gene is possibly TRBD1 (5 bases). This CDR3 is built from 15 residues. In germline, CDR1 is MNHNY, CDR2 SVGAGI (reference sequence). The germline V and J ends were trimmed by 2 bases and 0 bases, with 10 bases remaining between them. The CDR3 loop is CASSYGGLANYGYTF. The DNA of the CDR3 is TGTGCCAGCAGTTACGGGGGACTAGCTAACTATGGCTACACCTTC.

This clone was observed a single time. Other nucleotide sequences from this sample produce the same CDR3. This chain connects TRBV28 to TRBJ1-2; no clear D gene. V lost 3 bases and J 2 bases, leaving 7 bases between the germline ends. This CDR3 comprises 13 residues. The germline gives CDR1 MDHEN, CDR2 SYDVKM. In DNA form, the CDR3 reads TGTGCCAGCAGTTTTCGGGCAAACTATGGCTACACCTTC. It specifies CASSFRANYGYTF.

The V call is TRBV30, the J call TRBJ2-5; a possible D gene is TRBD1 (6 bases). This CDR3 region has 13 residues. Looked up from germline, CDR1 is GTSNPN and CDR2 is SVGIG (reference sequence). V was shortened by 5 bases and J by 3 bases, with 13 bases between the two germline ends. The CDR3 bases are TGTGCCTGGGGGGGCGTTTTCAAAGAGACCCAGTACTTC. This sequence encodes CAWGGVFKETQYF. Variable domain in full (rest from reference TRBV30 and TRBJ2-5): SQTIHQWPATLVQPVGSPLSLECTVEGTSNPNLYWYRQAAGRGLQLLFYSVGIGQISSEVPQNLSASRPQDRQFILSSKKLLLSDSGFYLCAWGGVFKETQYFGPGTRLLVL.